A single T cell receptor (beta chain) is shown here with its context. This record belongs to a study of CD8 T cells in Susac syndrome. The germline V gene encodes CDR1 LNHNV and CDR2 YYDKDF (reference sequence). The length of the CDR3 is 15 residues. Trimming stripped 1 base from V and 2 bases from J, with 12 bases between. Reverse transcription of about 0.5 to 1 ug RNA was carried out with random hexamers. The method of amplification for TCR beta CDR3 was immunoSEQ multiplex PCR, covering 54 Vbeta and 13 Jbeta. In TCRdb, the immunoSEQ multiplex PCR reads were re-called with MiXCR into one record per CDR3 protein. This sample has about 210,000 distinct CDR3 sequences; 95% occur once, and the top ten carry roughly 0.1%.

The sequence was collected from a human donor with multiple sclerosis. The sequencing sample was made of CD4+ T cells from PBMCs. The V and J genes are TRBV15 and TRBJ2-7; D is unresolved. CDR3 protein: CATSRAAGLAYEQYF. In DNA form, the CDR3 reads TGTGCCACCAGCAGAGCGGCAGGCCTTGCCTACGAGCAGTACTTC.